These T cell receptor beta chains were read from a single sample in a study of blood T cells in healthy people across ages. TCRdb ran MiXCR on the 5' RACE reads and lists one entry per CDR3 protein. The sample includes hundreds of thousands of distinct CDR3 sequences, 25% of them seen just once. These same data were also listed under a study on T cells of mothers and their children.

Sequencing was performed on blood. Receptors originate from a boy aged 10-17 years in good health. Both conserved end residues are part of each CDR3. The D gene is left open where the match is weak. Only part of the rows carry a size: once, few, many, or a class if the clone is expanded.

>-|-|TRBV27|TRBJ2-5
TGTGCCAGCAGTTTGGTGGGAGGAGTAGGGGAGACCCAGTACTTC
CASSLVGGVGETQYF
>few|TRBD2|TRBV7-9|TRBJ2-3
TGTGCCAGCAGCTTGAACGTCTGGCGGGGGGCCGTCACAGATACGCAGTATTTT
CASSLNVWRGAVTDTQYF
>few|-|TRBV7-2|TRBJ2-5
TGTGCCAGCAGCCAGCGATACGGAGAGACCCAGTACTTC
CASSQRYGETQYF
>few|-|TRBV5-6|TRBJ2-3
TGTGCCAGCAGCTTGGGGAATGTTTTACGGCAGGGGAGTGGAGATACGCAGTATTTT
CASSLGNVLRQGSGDTQYF
>few|TRBD1|TRBV5-1|TRBJ2-5
TGCGCCAGCAGCCCCCAACGGACAGGAGTGGGAGAGACCCAGTACTTC
CASSPQRTGVGETQYF
>few|TRBD2|TRBV29-1|TRBJ2-7
TGCAGCGTCGCAACTAGCGGGAGCGACGAGCAGTACTTC
CSVATSGSDEQYF
>few|-|TRBV18|TRBJ2-7
TGTGCCAGCTCATCACAGGGAGGGGGGCCCTACGAGCAGTACTTC
CASSSQGGGPYEQYF
>-|-|TRBV29-1|TRBJ2-5
TGCAGCACTGCGGGGGAGACCCAGTACTTC
CSTAGETQYF
>-|TRBD1|TRBV9|TRBJ2-1
TGTGCCAGCAGCGCAAACCTGAGACAGGGGTTTAACAATGAGCAGTTCTTC
CASSANLRQGFNNEQFF
>few|-|TRBV6-2/TRBV6-3|TRBJ1-2
TGTGCCAGCAGTGACCAGGGTGGCTACACCTTC
CASSDQGGYTF
>few|-|TRBV18|TRBJ2-7
TGTGCCAGCTCACCCGATAACTCCTACGAGCAGTACTTC
CASSPDNSYEQYF
>-|-|TRBV12-3/TRBV12-4|TRBJ2-1
TGTGCCAGCAGTACGATGACTGCGTACAATGAGCAGTTCTTC
CASSTMTAYNEQFF
>-|-|TRBV27|TRBJ2-7
TGTGCCAGCAGTTTATATTGGGACGGAGGCACGTACTACGAGCAGTACTTC
CASSLYWDGGTYYEQYF
>-|TRBD1|TRBV14|TRBJ1-6
TGTGCCAGCAGCCAAAGCCGGGACAGGTTTTTTAATTCACCCCTCCACTTT
CASSQSRDRFFNSPLHF
>-|TRBD1|TRBV7-8|TRBJ1-4
TGTGCCAGCAGCCTCCGGACAGGCAGTAATGAAAAACTGTTTTTT
CASSLRTGSNEKLFF
>few|TRBD1|TRBV11-3|TRBJ1-1
TGTGCCAGCAGCTTACGCCTTCAGGGGGTAGGAACTGAAGCTTTCTTT
CASSLRLQGVGTEAFF
>few|-|TRBV15|TRBJ2-4
TGTGCCACCAGCAGAGATAAACAAGCCAAAAACATTCAGTACTTC
CATSRDKQAKNIQYF
>-|-|TRBV5-1|TRBJ1-6
TGCTCCAGCAGCTACGATCGTGAGAGCTCCTATAATTCACCCCTCCACTTT
CSSSYDRESSYNSPLHF
>-|TRBD2|TRBV6-1|TRBJ2-7
TGTGCCAGCAGTCAGACTAGCGCAAGATCTCCTAAAAGGGGCGAGCAGTACTTC
CASSQTSARSPKRGEQYF
>few|-|TRBV12-5|TRBJ2-3
TGTGCTAGTGGTTTGGTACTTCCCCAGAGCGCAGATACGCAGTATTTT
CASGLVLPQSADTQYF
>few|TRBD1|TRBV15|TRBJ2-1
TGTGCCACCAGCAACCGGGACAGGGGGAATGAGCAGTTCTTC
CATSNRDRGNEQFF
>few|-|TRBV12-3/TRBV12-4|TRBJ2-5
TGTGCCAGCAGTAAGGGGACCCAAGAGACCCAGTACTTC
CASSKGTQETQYF
>-|TRBD2|TRBV7-9|TRBJ2-7
TGTGCCAGCCATGGCCCTAGCGGAAACTACGAGCAGTACTTC
CASHGPSGNYEQYF
>few|-|TRBV14|TRBJ2-3
TGTGCCAGCAGCCAATCTAGAGATACGCAGTATTTT
CASSQSRDTQYF
>few|-|TRBV4-3|TRBJ2-3
TGCGCCAGCAGCCAAGATCCCCCGGCGAGCACAGATACGCAGTATTTT
CASSQDPPASTDTQYF
>-|-|TRBV20-1|TRBJ2-7
TGCAGTGCTAGAGATTGGCAGGCCTACGAGCAGTACTTC
CSARDWQAYEQYF
>few|-|TRBV29-1|TRBJ2-7
TGCAGCGTGGCCCGGGAATTCTCCTACGAGCAGTACTTC
CSVAREFSYEQYF
>-|TRBD2|TRBV20-1|TRBJ2-1
TGCAGTGCTGACCCCTCCGGGCTAGCGGGAGTTAATGAGCAGTTCTTC
CSADPSGLAGVNEQFF
>few|-|TRBV7-2|TRBJ2-1
TGTGCCAGCAGCCTTCCCCCCGGGGGTAGGGAGCAGTTCTTC
CASSLPPGGREQFF
>-|-|TRBV10-2|TRBJ2-7
TGCGCCAGCAGTGAGGTGTGGCAGGGACTCTACGAGCAGTACTTC
CASSEVWQGLYEQYF
>-|TRBD2|TRBV29-1|TRBJ2-1
TGCAGCGTGGGGTGGGGAGGGGACAATGAGCAGTTCTTC
CSVGWGGDNEQFF
>-|-|TRBV4-1|TRBJ1-1
TGCGCCAGCAGCCTAACCCCGGGGACGAACACTGAAGCTTTCTTT
CASSLTPGTNTEAFF
>few|TRBD2|TRBV7-9|TRBJ2-1
TGTGCCAGCAGCTTATCACTAGCGGGACTCTACAATGAGCAGTTCTTC
CASSLSLAGLYNEQFF
>few|-|TRBV25-1|TRBJ2-3
TGTGCCAGCAGTGAATGGGGGACGTTCACAGATACGCAGTATTTT
CASSEWGTFTDTQYF
>-|TRBD1|TRBV5-6|TRBJ1-2
TGTGCCAGCAGCTTGGGGACAGGGTTGATTGATGGCTACACCTTC
CASSLGTGLIDGYTF
>few|-|TRBV4-1|TRBJ2-1
TGCGCCAGCAGTCAAGACACAGGGTATCAGTTCTTC
CASSQDTGYQFF
>-|-|TRBV5-1|TRBJ1-4
TGCGCCAGCAGCTTTACACAGGGTGTTGAGGAAAAACTGTTTTTT
CASSFTQGVEEKLFF
>few|-|TRBV7-9|TRBJ2-7
TGTGCCAGCAGCTCCGGACAGTACTACGAGCAGTACTTC
CASSSGQYYEQYF
>-|-|TRBV13|TRBJ2-7
TGTGCCAGCAGCTTAGGGAGAGGGGCGGGTTCCTACGAGCAGTACTTC
CASSLGRGAGSYEQYF
>-|TRBD2|TRBV6-2/TRBV6-3|TRBJ2-7
TGTGCCAGCGGGACTAGCCCCTACGAGCAGTACTTC
CASGTSPYEQYF
>few|-|TRBV2|TRBJ1-4
TGTGCCAGCAGTGAAGTGGGGGCGCGAAATGAAAAACTGTTTTTT
CASSEVGARNEKLFF
>-|-|TRBV7-3|TRBJ1-2
TGTGCCAGCAGCTTAGGAGGGGGAAGCGCGGCCTATGGCTACACCTTC
CASSLGGGSAAYGYTF
>few|TRBD2|TRBV10-3|TRBJ2-1
TGTGCCATCAGTATCAGTAGCGGGAGGGCCAAGGATGAGCAGTTCTTC
CAISISSGRAKDEQFF
>-|-|TRBV9|TRBJ2-5
TGTGCCAGCAGCGTAGACTTGCCCCCCCAAGAGACCCAGTACTTC
CASSVDLPPQETQYF
>few|-|TRBV6-5|TRBJ1-2
TGTGCCAGCAGTTACTCGAGCGGAGTAGGGGGCTATGGCTACACCTTC
CASSYSSGVGGYGYTF
>-|TRBD1|TRBV5-5|TRBJ2-1
TGTGCCAGCAGCTTGGTCGGGACAGGCTACAATGAGCAGTTCTTC
CASSLVGTGYNEQFF
>-|-|TRBV27|TRBJ2-7
TGTGCCACCTCACCACGCAGTTCCTCCTACGAGCAGTACTTC
CATSPRSSSYEQYF
>-|TRBD1|TRBV29-1|TRBJ1-1
TGCGGCGTAGGACAGGGTTGGACTGAAGCTTTCTTT
CGVGQGWTEAFF
>-|TRBD1|TRBV20-1|TRBJ2-2
TGCAGTGCTAGCAGACAGGGTCGAAACGGGGAGCTGTTTTTT
CSASRQGRNGELFF
>-|TRBD2|TRBV27|TRBJ2-1
TGTGCCAGCAGTTTATCGGGTAGCGGGTTGCTATACAATGAGCAGTTCTTC
CASSLSGSGLLYNEQFF
>-|TRBD2|TRBV11-2|TRBJ2-1
TGTGCCAGCAGCTTTATGGGACTAGCCCTATACAATGAGCAGTTCTTC
CASSFMGLALYNEQFF
>few|TRBD1|TRBV24-1|TRBJ2-1
TGTGCCACCAGTGGGGGGCTCCGGGACAGAACAGGCAATGAGCAGTTCTTC
CATSGGLRDRTGNEQFF
>few|-|TRBV5-1|TRBJ2-3
TGTGCTAGCAGCCGCGGCCCAACAGATACGCAGTATTTT
CASSRGPTDTQYF
>few|-|TRBV29-1|TRBJ1-2
TGCAGCGTTATGGACGGCTATGGCTACACCTTC
CSVMDGYGYTF
>few|-|TRBV29-1|TRBJ2-1
TGCAGCGTTGAAGGACTTTTCGAGTCGAGCTCCTACAATGAGCAGTTCTTC
CSVEGLFESSSYNEQFF
>many|-|TRBV29-1|TRBJ2-5
TGCAGCGTCGAACAATTACAGGGTGGTGAGACCCAGTACTTC
CSVEQLQGGETQYF
>-|TRBD2|TRBV4-3|TRBJ2-5
TGCGCCAGCAGCCAAGATTTGACCGGGACTAACCAAGAGACCCAGTACTTC
CASSQDLTGTNQETQYF